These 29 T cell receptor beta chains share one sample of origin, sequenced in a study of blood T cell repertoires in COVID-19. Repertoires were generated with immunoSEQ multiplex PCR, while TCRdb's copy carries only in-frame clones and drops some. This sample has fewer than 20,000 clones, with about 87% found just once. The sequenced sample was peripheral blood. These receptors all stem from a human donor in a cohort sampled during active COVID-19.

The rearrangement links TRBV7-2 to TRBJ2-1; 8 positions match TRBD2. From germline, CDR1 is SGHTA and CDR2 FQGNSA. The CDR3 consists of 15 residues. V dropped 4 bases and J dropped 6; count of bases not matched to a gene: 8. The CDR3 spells CASSSRGAGGNEQFF. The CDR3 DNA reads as TGTGCCAGCAGCTCACGTGGTGCGGGGGGCAATGAGCAGTTCTTC.

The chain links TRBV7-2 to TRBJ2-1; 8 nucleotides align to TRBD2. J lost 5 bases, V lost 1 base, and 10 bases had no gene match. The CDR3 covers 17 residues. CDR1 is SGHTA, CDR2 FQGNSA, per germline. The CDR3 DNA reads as TGTGCCAGCAGCTTAGGTTCTCCGGGCGGGGGGAACAATGAGCAGTTCTTC. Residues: CASSLGSPGGGNNEQFF. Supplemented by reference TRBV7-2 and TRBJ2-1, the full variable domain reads GAGVSQSPSNKVTEKGKDVELRCDPISGHTALYWYRQSLGQGLEFLIYFQGNSAPDKSGLPSDRFSAERTGGSVSTLTIQRTQQEDSAVYLCASSLGSPGGGNNEQFFGPGTRLTVL.

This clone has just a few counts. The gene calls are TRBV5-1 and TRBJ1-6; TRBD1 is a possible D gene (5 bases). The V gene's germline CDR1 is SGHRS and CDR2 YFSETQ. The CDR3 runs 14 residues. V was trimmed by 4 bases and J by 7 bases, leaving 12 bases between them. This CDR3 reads CASSGTGPNSPLHF. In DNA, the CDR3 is TGCGCCAGCAGCGGCACAGGTCCCAATTCACCCCTCCACTTT.

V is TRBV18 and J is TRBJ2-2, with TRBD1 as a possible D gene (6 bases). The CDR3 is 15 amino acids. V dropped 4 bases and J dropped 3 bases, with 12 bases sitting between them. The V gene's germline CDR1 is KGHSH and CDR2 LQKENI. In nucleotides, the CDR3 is TGTGCCAGCTCACTGGGGGCGTCGGACACCGGGGAGCTGTTTTTT. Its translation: CASSLGASDTGELFF.

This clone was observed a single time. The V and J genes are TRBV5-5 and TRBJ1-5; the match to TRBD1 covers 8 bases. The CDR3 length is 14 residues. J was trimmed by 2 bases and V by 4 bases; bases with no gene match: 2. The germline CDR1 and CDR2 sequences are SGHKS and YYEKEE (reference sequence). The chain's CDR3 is CASSLDRGNQPQHF. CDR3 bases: TGTGCCAGCAGCCTGGACAGGGGCAATCAGCCCCAGCATTTT.

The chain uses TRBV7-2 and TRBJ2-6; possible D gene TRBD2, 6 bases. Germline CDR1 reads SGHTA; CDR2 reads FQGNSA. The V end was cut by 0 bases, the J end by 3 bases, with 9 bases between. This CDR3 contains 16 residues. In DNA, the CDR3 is TGTGCCAGCAGCTTAGCGTTGGGGGGTGGGGCCAACGTCCTGACTTTC. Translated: CASSLALGGGANVLTF.

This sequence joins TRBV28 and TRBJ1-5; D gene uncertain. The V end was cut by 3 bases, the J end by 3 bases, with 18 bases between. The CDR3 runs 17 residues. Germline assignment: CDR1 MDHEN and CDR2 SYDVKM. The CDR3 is CASSLGTIEGYNQPQHF. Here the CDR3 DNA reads TGTGCCAGCAGTTTGGGCACAATCGAGGGATACAATCAGCCCCAGCATTTT.

CDR3 region: CASSSPDRALDYTF. CDR3 bases: TGTGCCAGCAGCTCACCCGACAGGGCCCTTGACTACACCTTC. This chain links TRBV7-2 with TRBJ1-2, with 7 bases lining up with TRBD1. CDR3 length equals 14 residues. Germline values: CDR1 SGHTA, CDR2 FQGNSA. With V trimmed by 4 bases and J by 10 bases, 12 bases remained unmatched.

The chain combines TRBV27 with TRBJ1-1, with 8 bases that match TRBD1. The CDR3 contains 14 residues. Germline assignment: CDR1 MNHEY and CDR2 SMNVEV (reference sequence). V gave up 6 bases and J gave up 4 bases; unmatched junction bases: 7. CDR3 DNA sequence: TGTGCCAGCAGCCCGGACAGGGTGGCCACTGAAGCTTTCTTT. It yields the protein CASSPDRVATEAFF.

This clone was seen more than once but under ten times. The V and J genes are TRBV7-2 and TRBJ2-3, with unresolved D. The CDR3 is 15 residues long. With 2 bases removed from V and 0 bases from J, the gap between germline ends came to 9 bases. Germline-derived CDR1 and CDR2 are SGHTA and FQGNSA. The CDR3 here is CASSLSATSTDTQYF. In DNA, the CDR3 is TGTGCCAGCAGCTTATCTGCTACTAGCACAGATACGCAGTATTTT. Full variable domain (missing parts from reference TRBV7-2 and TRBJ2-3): GAGVSQSPSNKVTEKGKDVELRCDPISGHTALYWYRQSLGQGLEFLIYFQGNSAPDKSGLPSDRFSAERTGGSVSTLTIQRTQQEDSAVYLCASSLSATSTDTQYFGPGTRLTVL.

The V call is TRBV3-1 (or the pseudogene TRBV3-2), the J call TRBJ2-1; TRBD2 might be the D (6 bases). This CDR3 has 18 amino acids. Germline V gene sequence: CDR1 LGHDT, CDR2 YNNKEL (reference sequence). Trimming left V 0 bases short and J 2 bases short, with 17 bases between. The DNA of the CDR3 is TGTGCCAGCAGCCAAGATGTCTCCCGGGACTGGCCCTACAATGAGCAGTTCTTC. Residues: CASSQDVSRDWPYNEQFF.

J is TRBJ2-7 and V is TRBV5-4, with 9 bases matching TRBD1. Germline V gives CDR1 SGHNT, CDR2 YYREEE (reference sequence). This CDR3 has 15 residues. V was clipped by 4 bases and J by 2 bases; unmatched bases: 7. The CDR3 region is CASSLAGTGPYEQYF. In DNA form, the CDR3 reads TGTGCCAGCAGCCTAGCCGGGACAGGGCCCTACGAGCAGTACTTC. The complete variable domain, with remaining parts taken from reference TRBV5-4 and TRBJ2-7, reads ETGVTQSPTHLIKTRGQQVTLRCSSQSGHNTVSWYQQALGQGPQFIFQYYREEENGRGNFPPRFSGLQFPNYSSELNVNALELDDSALYLCASSLAGTGPYEQYFGPGTRLTVT.

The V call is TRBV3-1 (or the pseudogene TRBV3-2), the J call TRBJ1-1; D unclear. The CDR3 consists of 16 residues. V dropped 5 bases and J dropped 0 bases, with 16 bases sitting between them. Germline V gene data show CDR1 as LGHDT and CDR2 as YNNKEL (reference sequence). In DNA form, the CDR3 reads TGTGCCAGCAGCTCTTACCGAAAGCAGGTGAACACTGAAGCTTTCTTT. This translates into CASSSYRKQVNTEAFF.

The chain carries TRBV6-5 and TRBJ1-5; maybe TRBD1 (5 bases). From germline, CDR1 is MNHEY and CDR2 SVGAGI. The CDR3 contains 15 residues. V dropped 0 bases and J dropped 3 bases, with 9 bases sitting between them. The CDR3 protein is CASSYSRTYNQPQHF. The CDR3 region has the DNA TGTGCCAGCAGTTACTCGAGGACATACAATCAGCCCCAGCATTTT.

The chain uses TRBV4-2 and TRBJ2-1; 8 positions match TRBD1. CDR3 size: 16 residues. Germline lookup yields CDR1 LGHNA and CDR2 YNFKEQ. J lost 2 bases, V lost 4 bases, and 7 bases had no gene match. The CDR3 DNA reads TGTGCCAGCAGCCCCCGGACAGGGAAGGCCTACAATGAGCAGTTCTTC. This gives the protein CASSPRTGKAYNEQFF.

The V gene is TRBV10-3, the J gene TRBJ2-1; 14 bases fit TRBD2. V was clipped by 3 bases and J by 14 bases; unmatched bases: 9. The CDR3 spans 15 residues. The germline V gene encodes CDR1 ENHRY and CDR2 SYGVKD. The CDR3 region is CAISDGTSGGSVEFF. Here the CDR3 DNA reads TGTGCCATCAGTGACGGGACTAGCGGGGGCTCCGTGGAGTTCTTC.

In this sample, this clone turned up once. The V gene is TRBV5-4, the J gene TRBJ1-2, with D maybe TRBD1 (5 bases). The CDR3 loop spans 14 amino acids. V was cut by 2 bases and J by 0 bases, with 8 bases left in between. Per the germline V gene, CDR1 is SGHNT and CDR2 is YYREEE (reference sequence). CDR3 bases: TGTGCCAGCAGCTTCGACAGAGCTAACTATGGCTACACCTTC. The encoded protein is CASSFDRANYGYTF.

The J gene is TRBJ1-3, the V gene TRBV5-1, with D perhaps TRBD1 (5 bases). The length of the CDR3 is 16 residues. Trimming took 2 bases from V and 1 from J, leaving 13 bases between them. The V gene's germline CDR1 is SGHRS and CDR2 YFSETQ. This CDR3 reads CASSLAISGSGNTIYF. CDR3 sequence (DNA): TGCGCCAGCAGCTTAGCAATTTCAGGGTCTGGAAACACCATATATTTT.

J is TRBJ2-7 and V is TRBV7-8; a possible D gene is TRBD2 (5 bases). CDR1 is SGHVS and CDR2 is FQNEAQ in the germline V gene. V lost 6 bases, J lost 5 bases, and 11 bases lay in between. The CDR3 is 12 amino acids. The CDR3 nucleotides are TGTGCCAGCAGTTCTAGCTTGGACGAGCAGTACTTC. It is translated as CASSSSLDEQYF.

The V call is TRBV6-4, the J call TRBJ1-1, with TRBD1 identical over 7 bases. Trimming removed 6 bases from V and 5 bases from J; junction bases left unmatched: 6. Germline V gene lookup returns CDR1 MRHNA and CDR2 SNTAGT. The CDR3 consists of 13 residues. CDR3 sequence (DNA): TGTGCCAGCAGCCGAACACAGGGGACTGAAGCTTTCTTT. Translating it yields CASSRTQGTEAFF.

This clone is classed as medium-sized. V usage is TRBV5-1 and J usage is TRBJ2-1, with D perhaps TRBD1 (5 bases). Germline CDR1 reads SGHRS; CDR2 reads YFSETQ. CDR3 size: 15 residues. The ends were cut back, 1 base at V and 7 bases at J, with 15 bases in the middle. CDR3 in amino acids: CASSLSGPEVNEQFF. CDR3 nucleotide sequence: TGCGCCAGCAGCTTGTCAGGGCCTGAGGTGAATGAGCAGTTCTTC. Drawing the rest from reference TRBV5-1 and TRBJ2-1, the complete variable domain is KAGVTQTPRYLIKTRGQQVTLSCSPISGHRSVSWYQQTPGQGLQFLFEYFSETQRNKGNFPGRFSGRQFSNSRSEMNVSTLELGDSALYLCASSLSGPEVNEQFFGPGTRLTVL.

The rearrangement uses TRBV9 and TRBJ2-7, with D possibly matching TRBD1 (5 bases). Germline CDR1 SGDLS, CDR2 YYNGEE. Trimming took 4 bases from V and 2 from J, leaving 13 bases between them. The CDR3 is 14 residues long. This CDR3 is CASSKDSVTYEQYF. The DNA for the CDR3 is TGTGCCAGCAGCAAAGACAGCGTAACCTACGAGCAGTACTTC.

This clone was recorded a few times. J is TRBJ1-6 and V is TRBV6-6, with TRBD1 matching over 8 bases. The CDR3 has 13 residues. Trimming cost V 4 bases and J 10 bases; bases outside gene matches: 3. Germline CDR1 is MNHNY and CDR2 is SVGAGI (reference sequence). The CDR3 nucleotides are TGTGCCAGCAGTTCCAGGGGGCAGTCACCCCTCCACTTT. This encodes CASSSRGQSPLHF.

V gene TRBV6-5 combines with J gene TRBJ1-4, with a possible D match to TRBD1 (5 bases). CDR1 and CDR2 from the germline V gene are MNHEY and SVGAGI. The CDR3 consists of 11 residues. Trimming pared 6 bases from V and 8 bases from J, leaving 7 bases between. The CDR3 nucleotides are TGTGCCAGCAGAGGGGTCGAAAAACTGTTTTTT. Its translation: CASRGVEKLFF.

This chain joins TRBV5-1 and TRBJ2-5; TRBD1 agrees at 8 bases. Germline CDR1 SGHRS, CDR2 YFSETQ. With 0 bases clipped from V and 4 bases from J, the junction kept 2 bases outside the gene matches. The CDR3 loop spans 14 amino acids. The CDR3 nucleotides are TGCGCCAGCAGCTTGGGGACAGGGACAGAGACCCAGTACTTC. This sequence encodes CASSLGTGTETQYF.

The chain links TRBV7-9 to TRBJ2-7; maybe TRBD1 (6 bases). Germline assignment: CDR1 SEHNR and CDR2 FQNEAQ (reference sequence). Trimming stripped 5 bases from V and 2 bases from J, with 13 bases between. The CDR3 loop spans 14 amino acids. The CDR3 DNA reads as TGTGCCAGCAGCCCTGGGGGCTCCGCCTACGAGCAGTACTTC. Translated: CASSPGGSAYEQYF.

CDR3 in amino acids: CASSFLAGVRETQYF. In nucleotides, the CDR3 is TGTGCCAGCAGTTTCTTGGCGGGGGTAAGAGAGACCCAGTACTTC. The genes are TRBV6-2 or TRBV6-3 and TRBJ2-5; 7 nucleotides agree with TRBD2. V was pared by 4 bases and J by 4 bases, with 9 bases of the junction left unmatched. The CDR3 extends over 15 amino acids. Germline-derived CDR1 and CDR2 are MNHEY and SVGEGT.

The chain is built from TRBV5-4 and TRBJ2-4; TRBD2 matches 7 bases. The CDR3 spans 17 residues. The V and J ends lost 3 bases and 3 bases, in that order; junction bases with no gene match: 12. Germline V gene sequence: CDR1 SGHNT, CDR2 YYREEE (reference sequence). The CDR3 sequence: CASSSAFSGRVKNIQYF. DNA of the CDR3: TGTGCCAGCAGCTCTGCTTTTTCTGGGAGGGTCAAAAACATTCAGTACTTC.

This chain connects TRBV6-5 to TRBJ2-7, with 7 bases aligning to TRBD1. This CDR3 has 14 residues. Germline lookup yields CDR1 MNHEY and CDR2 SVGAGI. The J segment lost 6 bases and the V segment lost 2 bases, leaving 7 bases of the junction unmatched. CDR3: CASSYGQAFGEQYF. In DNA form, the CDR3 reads TGTGCCAGCAGTTACGGACAGGCCTTCGGCGAGCAGTACTTC.